Listed below are T cell receptor beta chains from one sample, sequenced in a study of cytomegalovirus exposure and HLA in healthy donors. The protocol was immunoSEQ multiplex PCR, while the TCRdb copy is restricted to in-frame clones and leaves out a portion. Here the sample spans 170,000 or so clones, 60% to 80% being singletons. The material sequenced was PBMCs. These receptors were collected from a woman under 40 in good health and CMV-seronegative. Each CDR3 is given with its conserved first and last residue. D genes are given only for firm matches. For some rows the clone size is stated as once, few or many, or as a class when expanded; others skip it.

>TRBV15|few|TRBJ2-5|TRBD1
TGTGCCACCAGCAGAGATCGAGCGGGACAGGGGGCCCAGTACTTC
CATSRDRAGQGAQYF
>TRBV2|NA|TRBJ1-1|NA
TGTGCCAGCAGTGAATTAAGGGGCTCGAACACTGAAGCTTTCTTT
CASSELRGSNTEAFF
>TRBV7-9|NA|TRBJ2-2|TRBD1
TGTGCCAGCAGCTCTGTCTCCGGGACAGGGTTCTCCGGGGAGCTGTTTTTT
CASSSVSGTGFSGELFF
>TRBV30|NA|TRBJ1-6|TRBD1
TGTGCCTGGAGTGTAGCAACCGGGACAGGGAGTTCACCCCTCCACTTT
CAWSVATGTGSSPLHF
>TRBV9|NA|TRBJ2-7|TRBD2
TGTGCCAGCAGCGTAGCGCCAACGCAGCGGGGGTCCTACGAGCAGTACTTC
CASSVAPTQRGSYEQYF
>TRBV6-4|many|TRBJ1-2|NA
TGTGCCAGCAGTCCCCTCTTAGAGGGCGGTGGCTACACCTTC
CASSPLLEGGGYTF
>TRBV5-4|NA|TRBJ1-1|NA
TGTGCCAGCAGTTACCAGGGCGGGAACACTGAAGCTTTCTTT
CASSYQGGNTEAFF
>TRBV2|NA|TRBJ2-1|TRBD1
TGTGCCAGCAGTGAGAGGGCAGGGGGCGCGGGGGAGCAGTTCTTC
CASSERAGGAGEQFF
>TRBV6-6|few|TRBJ1-5|NA
TGTGCCAGCAGTTCCGGGAGGACAACTAGCAATCAGCCCCAGCATTTT
CASSSGRTTSNQPQHF
>TRBV5-1|NA|TRBJ2-5|TRBD2
TGCGCCAGCGGGAGTAGCGGGGGCTCCAACCAAGAGACCCAGTACTTC
CASGSSGGSNQETQYF
>TRBV5-4|NA|TRBJ2-5|NA
TGTGCCAGCAGCAATACTAGGGATTCACAAGAGACCCAGTACTTC
CASSNTRDSQETQYF
>TRBV4-1|NA|TRBJ2-7|NA
TGCGCCAGCAGCCAGGAGACTGTGGCGGGCTACGAGCAGTACTTC
CASSQETVAGYEQYF
>TRBV5-5|NA|TRBJ2-7|TRBD2
TGTGCCAGCAGTTCTAGCGGGGGGCCCTCCTACGAGCAGTACTTC
CASSSSGGPSYEQYF
>TRBV5-1|NA|TRBJ1-3|TRBD1
TGCGCCAGCAGACAGGGGGCTGGAAACACCATATATTTT
CASRQGAGNTIYF
>TRBV30|few|TRBJ2-7|TRBD1
TGTGCCTGGAGTCAACAGGGGCGCGAGCAGTACTTC
CAWSQQGREQYF
>TRBV7-6|NA|TRBJ1-2|NA
TGTGCCAGCAGCTTAGCACAGGGAGTTGGCTACACCTTC
CASSLAQGVGYTF
>TRBV6-5|NA|TRBJ2-2|TRBD1
TGTGCCAGCCAGGGGGCCCTCACCGGGGAGCTGTTTTTT
CASQGALTGELFF
>TRBV4-1|NA|TRBJ1-1|NA
TGCGCCAGCAGCCATCTCATACAGGGTAATCCTGAAGCTTTCTTT
CASSHLIQGNPEAFF
>TRBV14|NA|TRBJ1-5|TRBD1
TGTGCCAGCAGCCCCCTGACAGGGGTCAATCAGCCCCAGCATTTT
CASSPLTGVNQPQHF
>TRBV6-1|NA|TRBJ1-6|NA
TGTGCCAGCAGTGAAGTCCGGACTTCAAATTCACCCCTCCACTTT
CASSEVRTSNSPLHF
>TRBV2|NA|TRBJ2-5|TRBD2
TGTGCCAGCAGTATCGGACTAGCGGGGGGGGAGACCCAGTACTTC
CASSIGLAGGETQYF
>TRBV7-8|once|TRBJ1-2|TRBD1
TGTGCCAGCAGCAGGAATCGGACAGGGGGCGCGAATGGCTACACCTTC
CASSRNRTGGANGYTF
>TRBV19|NA|TRBJ1-2|TRBD1
TGTGCCAGCACCGGGACAGGGCCTCAAGGGGACTATGGCTACACCTTC
CASTGTGPQGDYGYTF
>TRBV27|NA|TRBJ2-5|TRBD2
TGTGCCAGCAGTTTAATTCCTAGCGGGGGCCGGAGACGCCAAGAGACCCAGTACTTC
CASSLIPSGGRRRQETQYF
>TRBV19|NA|TRBJ1-1|NA
TGTGCCAGCAAGACGTTGGGGAGGACTGAAGCTTTCTTT
CASKTLGRTEAFF
>TRBV9|NA|TRBJ1-2|NA
TGTGCCAGCAGCGTAGCGGATCGAGGGCACTATGGCTACACCTTC
CASSVADRGHYGYTF
>TRBV2|NA|TRBJ1-6|NA
TGTGCCAGCAGAACCGAGGATTCACCCCTCCACTTT
CASRTEDSPLHF
>TRBV9|few|TRBJ2-1|NA
TGTGCCAGCAGCGTAGGGGTAAGGGGCAACAATGAGCAGTTCTTC
CASSVGVRGNNEQFF
>TRBV28|NA|TRBJ1-2|TRBD1
TGTGCCAGCCGAAGGGGGCTCGGGTATCATGGCTACACCTTC
CASRRGLGYHGYTF
>TRBV28|NA|TRBJ1-1|NA
TGTGCCAGCAGTTCGCGGGCTTTGAACACTGAAGCTTTCTTT
CASSSRALNTEAFF
>TRBV2|NA|TRBJ2-1|TRBD1
TGTGCCAGCACTGAGGGCGGACAGGGTTACAATGAGCAGTTCTTC
CASTEGGQGYNEQFF
>TRBV5-6|NA|TRBJ2-7|NA
TGTGCCAGCAGCTACGGTCTAGAGCCCTACGAGCAGTACTTC
CASSYGLEPYEQYF
>TRBV7-9|NA|TRBJ1-2|NA
TGTGCCAGCTCCAAACAGGCGCCGTCCTATGGCTACACCTTC
CASSKQAPSYGYTF
>TRBV6-4|NA|TRBJ2-1|TRBD2
TGTGCCAGCAGTAAAGCGGGGGGGACCTACAATGAGCAGTTCTTC
CASSKAGGTYNEQFF
>TRBV2|once|TRBJ2-6|NA
TGTGCCAGCAAACGGGACTCTGGGGCCAACGTCCTGACTTTC
CASKRDSGANVLTF
>TRBV7-9|NA|TRBJ1-2|NA
TGTGCCAGCAGCTTACAGGGGCCCTACTATGGCTACACCTTC
CASSLQGPYYGYTF
>TRBV5-1|NA|TRBJ1-1|NA
TGCGCCAGCAGCTCTCAGGGGAGCGGCACTGAAGCTTTCTTT
CASSSQGSGTEAFF
>TRBV2|NA|TRBJ1-4|NA
TGTGCCAGCGGAGTGGCGTTGCCTAATGAAAAACTGTTTTTT
CASGVALPNEKLFF
>TRBV6-5|NA|TRBJ1-1|NA
TGTGCCAGCAGAAACACACTGAACACTGAAGCTTTCTTT
CASRNTLNTEAFF
>TRBV4-2|NA|TRBJ2-3|NA
TGTGCCAGCAGCCAAGAAAAACTTGACACAGATACGCAGTATTTT
CASSQEKLDTDTQYF